This passage covers 30 T cell receptor delta chains from one sample sequenced in a study of Vδ1+ human thymocytes. Study-wide findings and caveats: In the thymus, TRG and TRD repertoires looked highly polyclonal with Gaussian CDR3 lengths.

Extracted RNA was reverse transcribed into cDNA. Pooled V-gene forward primers with one constant-region reverse primer generated the CDR3 amplicons by multiplex PCR. TCRdb repeated clone calling on the multiplex PCR reads with CATT. The sample lists more than 45,000 delta-chain clones, roughly 16% occurring once. The antigens these receptors bind are not known. Sequenced: Vdelta1+ gamma-delta thymocytes from the thymus. Subset noted: FACS-sorted CD3+ TCRalphabeta- TCRVdelta1+ TCRVdelta2- thymocytes. The receptors stem from a girl less than two years old who had congenital heart surgery.

The chain employs TRDV1 and TRDJ1; 10 nucleotides line up with TRDD3. The V gene's germline CDR1 is TSWWSYY and CDR2 QGS. The junction had 4 bases not matched to a gene; V was cut back by 0 bases and J by 0 bases. CDR3 length: 17 residues. The CDR3 sequence is CALGELLGDMYTDKLIF. The CDR3 DNA follows: TGTGCTCTTGGGGAACTCCTGGGGGATATGTACACCGATAAACTCATCTTT.

Only a few counts were recorded for this clone. The chain employs TRDV1 and TRDJ1; D call uncertain. The length of the CDR3 is 14 residues. Trimming took off 4 bases at V and 0 bases at J, with 9 bases between the two ends. CDR1 TSWWSYY and CDR2 QGS come from the germline V gene. The CDR3 coding sequence is TGTGCTCTTGGGGGACTCCCCCACACCGATAAACTCATCTTT. This sequence encodes CALGGLPHTDKLIF.

This clone came up a few times. The chain combines TRDV1 with TRDJ1; 9 bases align to TRDD3. Per germline, CDR1 TSWWSYY and CDR2 QGS. V shed 1 base and J 0 bases; nucleotides not matched to a gene: 6. The CDR3 sequence is 17 residues long. The CDR3 sequence is CALGERFSGGYTDKLIF. As DNA, the CDR3 is TGTGCTCTTGGGGAACGTTTTTCTGGGGGATACACCGATAAACTCATCTTT.

This chain uses TRDV1 with TRDJ1; TRDD3 aligns across 12 bases. This CDR3 has 24 residues. J was trimmed by 4 bases and V by 0 bases; bases with no gene match: 27. CDR1 is TSWWSYY and CDR2 is QGS in the germline V gene. The CDR3: CALGELLRPSFTGGYHPHDDKLIF. The CDR3 region has the DNA TGTGCTCTTGGGGAACTTTTAAGGCCTAGTTTTACTGGGGGATACCACCCTCACGACGATAAACTCATCTTT.

V gene TRDV1 combines with J gene TRDJ1; TRDD3 aligns across 12 bases. V was pared by 1 base and J by 0 bases, with 6 bases of the junction left unmatched. The CDR3 has 18 amino acids. The germline V gene has CDR1 TSWWSYY and CDR2 QGS. This chain's CDR3 is CALGEPWGIRVNTDKLIF. The CDR3 nucleotides are TGTGCTCTTGGGGAACCCTGGGGGATACGCGTTAACACCGATAAACTCATCTTT.

The genes are TRDV1 and TRDJ1; 8 bases fit TRDD3. The CDR3 length is 17 residues. Per the germline V gene, CDR1 is TSWWSYY and CDR2 is QGS. Trimming cost V 0 bases and J 3 bases; bases outside gene matches: 9. In DNA, the CDR3 is TGTGCTCTTGGGGAACTTCCTTGGGGGATGAGACCCGATAAACTCATCTTT. Its translation: CALGELPWGMRPDKLIF.

This clone was counted between two and nine times. The chain links TRDV1 to TRDJ1, with 10 bases aligning to TRDD3. The CDR3 spans 19 residues. CDR1 TSWWSYY and CDR2 QGS come from the germline V gene. J lost 2 bases, V lost 4 bases, and 16 bases had no gene match. CDR3 region: CALGGPNFGGYFGTDKLIF. CDR3 in DNA: TGTGCTCTTGGGGGACCTAATTTTGGGGGATACTTCGGGACCGATAAACTCATCTTT.

The gene calls are TRDV1 and TRDJ1, with 7 nucleotides matching TRDD2. Germline V lookup: CDR1 TSWWSYY, CDR2 QGS. V was pared by 7 bases and J by 0 bases, with 23 bases of the junction left unmatched. The CDR3 is 20 residues long. Written as DNA, the CDR3 is TGTGCTCTTGAAAGATTGGCGGTTCCTACGAGGTCTTTTTACACCGATAAACTCATCTTT. Amino acids: CALERLAVPTRSFYTDKLIF.

This clone was detected ten times or more. Other DNA sequences within the sample encode an identical CDR3. V and J are TRDV2 and TRDJ1, with 10 nucleotides matching TRDD3. The germline V gene encodes CDR1 GEAIGNYY and CDR2 EKD. This CDR3 has 14 amino acids. V was clipped by 3 bases and J by 3 bases; unmatched bases: 3. The CDR3: CACDSWGISDKLIF. CDR3 nucleotide sequence: TGTGCCTGTGACTCCTGGGGGATATCCGATAAACTCATCTTT.

This clone has just a few counts. The chain employs TRDV2 and TRDJ1; 11 nucleotides align to TRDD3. The trim removed 3 bases at V and 4 bases at J, leaving 21 bases unmatched. The CDR3 is made up of 20 amino acids. The germline CDR1 and CDR2 sequences are GEAIGNYY and EKD. The CDR3 region has the DNA TGTGCCTGTGACTACACCGATCTCGAATACTGGGGGATAAGGGGCGATAAACTCATCTTT. Translating it yields CACDYTDLEYWGIRGDKLIF.

The V call is TRDV1, the J call TRDJ1, with TRDD3 as a possible D gene (5 bases). Trimming shortened V by 4 bases and J by 0 bases, and 30 bases separated the two germline ends. Germline values: CDR1 TSWWSYY, CDR2 QGS. This CDR3 is 21 amino acids long. CDR3 in DNA: TGTGCTCTTGGGGCCTTTCCGTCCGCCTGGATGGGGAAGGGGGACACCGATAAACTCATCTTT. Translating gives CALGAFPSAWMGKGDTDKLIF.

This sequence joins TRDV1 and TRDJ1; 12 nucleotides line up with TRDD3. The CDR3 consists of 20 residues. The ends lost 4 bases at V and 0 bases at J; junction bases unmatched: 15. Per the germline V gene, CDR1 is TSWWSYY and CDR2 is QGS. The CDR3 spells CALGAFLYWGILPYTDKLIF. In DNA form, the CDR3 reads TGTGCTCTTGGGGCATTTTTGTACTGGGGGATACTACCTTACACCGATAAACTCATCTTT.

This rearrangement joins TRDV1 to TRDJ1; D may be TRDD3 (6 bases). The CDR3 is 20 amino acids. The germline V gene encodes CDR1 TSWWSYY and CDR2 QGS. With 4 bases removed from V and 1 base from J, the gap between germline ends came to 28 bases. CDR3 DNA sequence: TGTGCTCTTGGGGGTGGGGGCGGTGGGTTAACTGCGGGTTTCACCGATAAACTCATCTTT. Its translation is CALGGGGGGLTAGFTDKLIF.

The chain uses TRDV1 and TRDJ1; 9 bases align to TRDD3. Per germline, CDR1 TSWWSYY and CDR2 QGS. Unmatched junction bases numbered 39, after V lost 4 bases and J lost 0 bases. CDR3 length: 27 residues. The CDR3 bases are TGTGCTCTTGGGGGACCAAGAGGCGGGGGGGATACTACCCATCAATTGTACAGCGGCTATTACACCGATAAACTCATCTTT. Amino acid sequence: CALGGPRGGGDTTHQLYSGYYTDKLIF.

The J gene is TRDJ1, the V gene TRDV1; a possible D gene is TRDD3 (8 bases). Germline CDR1 reads TSWWSYY; CDR2 reads QGS. The CDR3 covers 20 residues. V lost 9 bases and J lost 0, with 32 bases in between. The DNA for the CDR3 is TGTGCTCTAGGCCCCTTCCTGCCCCTGGGGGAACGGATTTACACCGATAAACTCATCTTT. As protein: CALGPFLPLGERIYTDKLIF.

This clone was counted between two and nine times. This chain links TRDV1 with TRDJ1; either TRDD2 or TRDD3 may fit D (5 bases each). Germline V gives CDR1 TSWWSYY, CDR2 QGS. V lost 4 bases to trimming and J lost 0 bases, with 24 bases between them. The CDR3 sequence is 19 residues long. The CDR3 coding sequence is TGTGCTCTTGGGGCCCCGTCCTCTTCCCCCTGGGTGTACACCGATAAACTCATCTTT. It encodes CALGAPSSSPWVYTDKLIF.

This sequence joins TRDV1 and TRDJ1; D is unresolved. V shed 4 bases and J shed 2 bases, with 17 bases lying between them. Germline V gene data show CDR1 as TSWWSYY and CDR2 as QGS. The CDR3 has 16 residues. CDR3 sequence reads: CALGALRVHSTDKLIF. CDR3 DNA sequence: TGTGCTCTTGGGGCCCTCCGGGTCCACTCTACCGATAAACTCATCTTT.

A few counts support this clone. The chain combines TRDV1 with TRDJ1; 9 bases align to TRDD3. The CDR3 consists of 20 residues. The V and J ends lost 4 bases and 0 bases, in that order; junction bases with no gene match: 18. The germline V gene has CDR1 TSWWSYY and CDR2 QGS. This CDR3 reads CALGGTLPYWGTPYTDKLIF. CDR3 DNA sequence: TGTGCTCTTGGGGGAACTCTTCCTTACTGGGGGACCCCCTACACCGATAAACTCATCTTT.

This clone was counted a few times. The chain is built from TRDV1 and TRDJ1; D is unresolved. Trimming pared 1 base from V and 0 bases from J, leaving 9 bases between. The CDR3 is 15 amino acids. From germline, CDR1 is TSWWSYY and CDR2 QGS. CDR3 nucleotides: TGTGCTCTTGGGGAACGTGAGGGGTACACCGATAAACTCATCTTT. It specifies CALGEREGYTDKLIF.

The V gene is TRDV1, the J gene TRDJ1, with TRDD2 matching 7 bases. The CDR3 sequence is 17 residues long. The ends lost 0 bases at V and 2 bases at J; junction bases unmatched: 9. Germline V gives CDR1 TSWWSYY, CDR2 QGS. The CDR3 DNA reads TGTGCTCTTGGGGAACTTTCCTACCGCCCTTGGACCGATAAACTCATCTTT. Its translation: CALGELSYRPWTDKLIF.

The J gene is TRDJ1, the V gene TRDV1, with 8 bases identical to TRDD3. The V segment lost 0 bases and the J segment 2 bases; nucleotides outside the gene matches: 11. The CDR3 runs to 18 residues. Germline V gene lookup returns CDR1 TSWWSYY and CDR2 QGS. The CDR3 DNA reads as TGTGCTCTTGGGGAACTCCGTGGGGGATCGGACGGGACCGATAAACTCATCTTT. This sequence encodes CALGELRGGSDGTDKLIF.

This clone has a handful of counts. The junction and the germline gene differ at one end; a read error may be behind it. This same CDR3 is encoded by further DNA sequences in the sample. The chain couples TRDV1 to TRDJ1, with 12 bases aligning to TRDD3. Per the germline V gene, CDR1 is TSWWSYY and CDR2 is QGS. This CDR3 has 18 amino acids. Here the CDR3 reads CALGERWGIRGQTDKLIF. CDR3 nucleotides: TGTGCTCTTGGAGAACGCTGGGGGATACGCGGACAAACCGATAAACTCATCTTT.

The chain couples TRDV1 to TRDJ1; perhaps TRDD3 as D (6 bases). Germline CDR1 is TSWWSYY and CDR2 is QGS. V lost 4 bases and J 11 bases, leaving 29 bases between the germline ends. The CDR3 is 17 amino acids. For the CDR3, the DNA is TGTGCTCTTGGGGCTCCTATGGCATTTGGGGGCCGTGCCTGGCTCATCTTT. Its protein product is CALGAPMAFGGRAWLIF.

The gene calls are TRDV1 and TRDJ1; D uncertain. Germline V gene sequence: CDR1 TSWWSYY, CDR2 QGS. This CDR3 has 15 amino acids. Trimming shortened V by 2 bases and J by 9 bases, and 19 bases separated the two germline ends. CDR3 region: CALGEISDLSPELIF. The CDR3 nucleotides are TGTGCTCTTGGGGAAATCTCGGACCTCAGTCCGGAACTCATCTTT.

This clone was found once. The chain uses TRDV1 and TRDJ1; possible D gene TRDD3, 5 bases. This CDR3 is 18 amino acids long. The V gene lost 4 bases and the J gene lost 2 bases, with 23 bases spanning the gap. Germline values: CDR1 TSWWSYY, CDR2 QGS. CDR3 coding DNA: TGTGCTCTTGGGGCCACTACGGGAGGGCCGGCTGGGACCGATAAACTCATCTTT. Translating gives CALGATTGGPAGTDKLIF.

The chain uses TRDV1 and TRDJ1, with D perhaps TRDD3 (5 bases). Between the trimmed V and J ends, which lost 4 bases and 3 bases, there was a span of 18 bases. The germline V gene has CDR1 TSWWSYY and CDR2 QGS. CDR3 length: 16 amino acids. The CDR3 DNA sequence: TGTGCTCTTGGGGCGGGGGCATGCGGGCCATCCGATAAACTCATCTTT. This encodes CALGAGACGPSDKLIF.

The chain joins TRDV1 to TRDJ1, with 9 bases identical to TRDD3. Germline V lookup: CDR1 TSWWSYY, CDR2 QGS. The CDR3 extends over 20 amino acids. The V gene end was trimmed by 4 bases and the J gene end by 0 bases; junction bases not matched to a gene: 18. The CDR3 bases are TGTGCTCTTGGGGGTGGCCGGACGCCTCAAGGGGGATACTACACCGATAAACTCATCTTT. As protein: CALGGGRTPQGGYYTDKLIF.

The chain carries TRDV1 and TRDJ1, with D perhaps TRDD3 (6 bases). The V and J ends lost 3 bases and 3 bases respectively, with 17 bases between them. Germline assignment: CDR1 TSWWSYY and CDR2 QGS. The CDR3 is made up of 16 amino acids. This CDR3 reads CALGDVLGWGADKLIF. In DNA form, the CDR3 reads TGTGCTCTTGGGGATGTGCTGGGATGGGGGGCCGATAAACTCATCTTT.

The rearrangement links TRDV1 to TRDJ1; weak D call: TRDD3 (6 bases). With 0 bases removed from V and 5 bases from J, the gap between germline ends came to 28 bases. CDR3 size: 20 residues. Germline CDR1 reads TSWWSYY; CDR2 reads QGS. The CDR3: CALGELRVLGNVTAKDKLIF. The CDR3 DNA reads as TGTGCTCTTGGGGAACTCAGGGTACTGGGTAACGTGACGGCGAAGGATAAACTCATCTTT.

This clone was recorded a few times. The DNA is omitted, as the CDR3 cannot be located on it reliably, and the CDR3 follows TCRdb's listing. The gene calls are TRAV29/DV5 and TRDJ1; TRDD3, as called in the table, went unchecked against the DNA. Inclusive of both ends, the CDR3 amounts to 25 amino acids. Germline values: CDR1 NSMFDY, CDR2 ISSIKDK. The CDR3 spells CSVLLCSKLIKGPSYAVRDIDKLIF.